There are many counts of the clone carrying this T cell receptor (beta chain). The antigen is unknown. Germline V gene lookup returns CDR1 MDHEN and CDR2 SYDVKM. This CDR3 contains 12 residues. The V gene end was trimmed by 6 bases and the J gene end by 5 bases; junction bases not matched to a gene: 1. The data originate from a study of T cells in Graves' hyperthyroidism and ophthalmopathy. Clinical symptoms, serum thyroxine, TRAb, thyroid ultrasound and orbital computed tomography informed diagnoses. The PBMCs were sourced from fresh peripheral blood (about 9.7 ml). Study outcomes and limitations: From stable hyperthyroidism, ophthalmopathy was separated by a 13 V-J model.

Regions amplified from RNA transcripts were the TCR beta CDR3 regions. HTBI primers were used for first-round RT-PCR of the TCR CDR3. Each CDR3 protein is one row after TCRdb ran MiXCR on the multiplex PCR reads. The sample records around 300,000 distinct CDR3 sequences, over 11% being singletons. The sequence derives from a woman under 40 with Graves' hyperthyroidism. Material: blood. The V call is TRBV28, the J call TRBJ1-2, with 9 positions matching TRBD1. The CDR3 sequence is CASRDRGYGYTF. The CDR3 region has the DNA TGTGCCAGCAGGGACAGGGGATATGGCTACACCTTC.